This TCR beta chain was found in a study of type 1 regulatory T cells (dated by TCRdb to the early 2020s). With regard to the full study: An in vitro protocol by which a Tr1-enriched, alloantigen-specific CD4 T cell product named T-allo10 was generated was characterized in the study. Patients with hematological malignancies who were receiving allogeneic hematopoietic stem cell transplantation were the group in which T-allo10 was being clinically evaluated.

Points on this clonotype: No cognate antigen has been identified for it. Base qualities are not at hand, and no much larger clone is one base apart.

The sample was run on an Illumina MiSeq. The raw public reads went through TCRdb reprocessing: fastp at Q25, MiXCR clone calling, in-frame beta chains kept. One record per CDR3 amino acid sequence lists the most common genes and DNA. The sample profile shows 25,000 or so distinct CDR3 sequences; roughly 72% of them were found once. Roughly an eighth of the sample belongs to the ten largest clones. CDR1 and CDR2 were assigned from the germline V gene as SNHLY and FYNNEI. Compared with germline, V lacks 6 bases and J lacks 7 bases; bases without a gene match: 8. Counted from cysteine to phenylalanine, this CDR3 has 13 amino acids. This entry keeps only the CDR3 DNA: 39 bases, framed from base 1. T-allo10 cells derived from donors were reported to be host alloantigen-specific and anergic, and to suppress in an alloantigen-specific manner.

The chain joins TRBV2 to TRBJ1-2, with TRBD1 matching 7 junction bases. Sequencing was carried out using cultured T cells, either the whole culture or a sorted T cell fraction (not recorded which). In light of the paper, this sample's cell subset or site label describes: Tr1-enriched cell product generated in vitro against host alloantigens. This TCR was recovered from a human donor in good health. The CDR3 corresponds to CASSLTGDGGYTF. The nucleotide sequence reads as follows: TGTGCCAGCAGCTTAACAGGGGATGGTGGCTACACCTTC.